The 10 T cell receptor beta chains reported below all come from one sample, sequenced in a study of T cells in localized non-small cell lung cancer. Generated by immunoSEQ multiplex PCR, the TCRdb table keeps only in-frame clones and is missing some. The sample has about 20,000 clones, over 70% seen once; the top ten hold approximately 12%. This specimen was PBMCs, taken before any cancer treatment. These receptors all stem from a man aged 40 to 70 with stage II squamous cell lung carcinoma.

The V gene is TRBV11-2, the J gene TRBJ2-1, with 7 positions matching TRBD2. The CDR3 loop spans 13 amino acids. V lost 5 bases and J lost 4; bases outside the gene matches: 2. Germline CDR1 reads SGHAT; CDR2 reads FQNNGV. The CDR3 DNA sequence: TGTGCCAGCAGCGCCGGGGGGTACAATGAGCAGTTCTTC. It codes for CASSAGGYNEQFF.

In this sample, this clone turned up once. V gene TRBV4-1 combines with J gene TRBJ2-2; unclear D gene. This CDR3 region has 14 residues. V gave up 3 bases and J gave up 4 bases, with 9 bases separating them. Germline CDR1 is MGHRA and CDR2 is YSYEKL. The CDR3 nucleotides read TGCGCCAGCAGCCACCCCCATGTCACCGGGGAGCTGTTTTTT. Amino acid sequence: CASSHPHVTGELFF.

The V call is TRBV19, the J call TRBJ2-1; possible D gene TRBD1, 6 bases. CDR1 and CDR2 (germline): LNHDA, SQIVND (reference sequence). Trimming stripped 6 bases from V and 0 bases from J, with 9 bases between. The length of the CDR3 is 14 residues. The CDR3 loop is CASSTGSSYNEQFF. DNA for the CDR3: TGTGCCAGTAGCACAGGGAGCTCCTACAATGAGCAGTTCTTC.

The V call is TRBV6-5, the J call TRBJ2-1, with TRBD2 identical over 7 bases. This CDR3 spans 16 amino acids. Looked up from germline, CDR1 is MNHEY and CDR2 is SVGAGI. V dropped 1 base and J dropped 5; count of bases not matched to a gene: 8. CDR3 protein: CASSYWGTNRNNEQFF. The DNA for the CDR3 is TGTGCCAGCAGTTACTGGGGGACTAATCGGAACAATGAGCAGTTCTTC.

The genes are TRBV6-6 and TRBJ2-1; 12 bases align to TRBD2. Trimming cost V 3 bases and J 5 bases; bases outside gene matches: 2. The CDR3 loop spans 15 amino acids. Germline V gene data show CDR1 as MNHNY and CDR2 as SVGAGI (reference sequence). CDR3 DNA sequence: TGTGCCAGCAGTTATCTAGCGGGGGGGAACAATGAGCAGTTCTTC. Translation: CASSYLAGGNNEQFF.

This clone was picked up a small number of times. This sequence joins TRBV9 and TRBJ2-1; D gene ambiguous. With 1 base removed from V and 5 bases from J, the gap between germline ends came to 13 bases. Germline V gene lookup returns CDR1 SGDLS and CDR2 YYNGEE. The CDR3 extends over 15 amino acids. The CDR3 loop reads CASSVSWAVNNEQFF. The CDR3 DNA follows: TGTGCCAGCAGCGTAAGTTGGGCAGTTAACAATGAGCAGTTCTTC. The whole variable domain, filled in from reference TRBV9 and TRBJ2-1, reads DSGVTQTPKHLITATGQRVTLRCSPRSGDLSVYWYQQSLDQGLQFLIQYYNGEERAKGNILERFSAQQFPDLHSELNLSSLELGDSALYFCASSVSWAVNNEQFFGPGTRLTVL.

The chain combines TRBV5-1 with TRBJ1-6; 9 nucleotides agree with TRBD1. V lost 3 bases to trimming and J lost 14 bases; unmatched junction nucleotides: 18. CDR1 is SGHRS and CDR2 is YFSETQ in the germline V gene. The CDR3 has 17 amino acids. The CDR3 region is CASSSRPPDRGTGSLHF. CDR3 nucleotides: TGCGCCAGCAGCTCGAGGCCCCCGGACAGGGGAACGGGATCCCTCCACTTT.

This sequence joins TRBV11-3 and TRBJ2-3; tentative D call: TRBD2 (6 bases). Germline CDR1 reads SGHNT; CDR2 reads YENEEA. The CDR3 extends over 18 amino acids. Trimming left V 0 bases short and J 6 bases short, with 22 bases between. This CDR3 reads CASSLDRGSWGEVDTQYF. The DNA of the CDR3 is TGTGCCAGCAGCTTAGATCGTGGTAGCTGGGGGGAGGTGGATACGCAGTATTTT.

This rearrangement joins TRBV5-1 to TRBJ2-7, with a possible D match to TRBD1 (5 bases). CDR3 length: 13 amino acids. V lost 0 bases and J lost 4, with 8 bases in between. From germline, CDR1 is SGHRS and CDR2 YFSETQ. CDR3 coding DNA: TGCGCCAGCAGCTTGGGGGGCGGATACGAGCAGTACTTC. Amino acid sequence: CASSLGGGYEQYF.

This CDR3 reads CASSLDRANGNTIYF. The CDR3 nucleotides read TGCGCCAGCAGCTTGGACAGGGCGAATGGAAACACCATATATTTT. This chain joins TRBV5-1 and TRBJ1-3; a possible D gene is TRBD1 (6 bases). CDR3 length equals 15 residues. The V end lost 0 bases, the J end lost 3 bases, and 10 bases lay between the germline ends. CDR1 and CDR2 from the germline V gene are SGHRS and YFSETQ.